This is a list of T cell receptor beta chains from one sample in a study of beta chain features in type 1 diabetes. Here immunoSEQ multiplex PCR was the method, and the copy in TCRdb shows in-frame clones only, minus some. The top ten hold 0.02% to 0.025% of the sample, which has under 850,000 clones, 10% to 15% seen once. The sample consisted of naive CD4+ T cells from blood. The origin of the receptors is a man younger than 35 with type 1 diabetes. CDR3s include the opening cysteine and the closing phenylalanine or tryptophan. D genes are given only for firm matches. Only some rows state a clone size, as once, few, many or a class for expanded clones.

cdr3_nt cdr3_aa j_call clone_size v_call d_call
TGTGCCAAAGGGGCAGGGTCTGCAGATACGCAGTATTTT CAKGAGSADTQYF TRBJ2-3 NA TRBV30 NA
TGTGCCATCCGCGGTATTGGCGAAAAACTGTTTTTT CAIRGIGEKLFF TRBJ1-4 NA TRBV10-3 NA
TGTGCCAGCTCACCGTACGACAGAAACACTGAAGCTTTCTTT CASSPYDRNTEAFF TRBJ1-1 few TRBV18 NA
TGTGCCATCAGATCGACAGGGGTTGGCTATGGCTACACCTTC CAIRSTGVGYGYTF TRBJ1-2 few TRBV10-3 TRBD1
TGCGCCAGCAGCAAGGACAGGGATAGCAATCAGCCCCAGCATTTT CASSKDRDSNQPQHF TRBJ1-5 NA TRBV10-2 TRBD1
TGTGCCAGCAGCGCTGAGACAGGGATGAACACTGAAGCTTTCTTT CASSAETGMNTEAFF TRBJ1-1 NA TRBV2 TRBD1
TGTGCCAGTAGTACGGAGGAGGGCGCCGAGCAGTACTTC CASSTEEGAEQYF TRBJ2-7 few TRBV19 NA
TGTGCCATCAGTGGGGACAGGGTAGGTCAGCCCCAGCATTTT CAISGDRVGQPQHF TRBJ1-5 NA TRBV10-3 TRBD1
TGCGCCAGCAGCTTTACGGGGGCCGCCACAGATACGCAGTATTTT CASSFTGAATDTQYF TRBJ2-3 few TRBV5-1 NA
TGTGCCAGCTCACCGGGATTGGGTATCAATCAGCCCCAGCATTTT CASSPGLGINQPQHF TRBJ1-5 NA TRBV18 NA
TGTGCCAGCAGTTTAGGTCCGGGGGAGTACTACGAGCAGTACTTC CASSLGPGEYYEQYF TRBJ2-7 few TRBV27 NA
TGCGCCAGCAGCACAGAAAACTCCTACGAGCAGTACTTC CASSTENSYEQYF TRBJ2-7 NA TRBV5-1 NA
TGCGCCAGCAGCCAAGAGGTGGCGGGGGGTGGCACAGATACGCAGTATTTT CASSQEVAGGGTDTQYF TRBJ2-3 NA TRBV4-1 TRBD2
TGTGCCAGCAGCGCCGACAGAGCTGGCTACACCTTC CASSADRAGYTF TRBJ1-2 NA TRBV9 NA
TGTGCCAGCAGCTTCCCGGGACTGTTGGAGCAGTACTTC CASSFPGLLEQYF TRBJ2-7 few TRBV9 NA
TGTGCCAGCAGCGTGCGGGACTTCCCCTACGAGCAGTACTTC CASSVRDFPYEQYF TRBJ2-7 NA TRBV9 NA
TGTGCCAGCAGCCGAAACAGCAACGAGCAGTACTTC CASSRNSNEQYF TRBJ2-7 NA TRBV6-6 NA
TGTGCCAGCAGCTGGGGGGAGCCCTTCGGAAACACCATATATTTT CASSWGEPFGNTIYF TRBJ1-3 few TRBV5-6 NA
TGCGCCAGCAGGCGGGAAACAGGGATGGGTCAGCCCCAGCATTTT CASRRETGMGQPQHF TRBJ1-5 few TRBV4-1 NA
TGTGCCAGCAGCTTAGGACAGGCTCAGCCCCAGCATTTT CASSLGQAQPQHF TRBJ1-5 NA TRBV7-9 NA
TGTGCCAGTAGTATCGATCGGGGGATGGGTTTGAGTCAGCCCCAGCATTTT CASSIDRGMGLSQPQHF TRBJ1-5 NA TRBV19 NA
TGTGCCAGCAGTGAGGTTGGATATGAGCAGTTCTTC CASSEVGYEQFF TRBJ2-1 NA TRBV6-1 NA
TGTGCCAGCAGCGTAGATCCGGACCTCTACAATGAGCAGTTCTTC CASSVDPDLYNEQFF TRBJ2-1 NA TRBV9 NA
TGTGCCAGCAGCTTAGACGGGGGCTCCTACAATGAGCAGTTCTTC CASSLDGGSYNEQFF TRBJ2-1 NA TRBV7-2 NA
TGTGCCAGCAGCTTGGGGGGGAGTCGGAGCAATCAGCCCCAGCATTTT CASSLGGSRSNQPQHF TRBJ1-5 few TRBV5-4 NA
TGTGCCAGCAGAACAGGGGAGGGGAACTATGGCTACACCTTC CASRTGEGNYGYTF TRBJ1-2 NA TRBV6-6 TRBD1
TGTGCCTGGAGGAACAGGGATCCCCTCTATGGCTACACCTTC CAWRNRDPLYGYTF TRBJ1-2 few TRBV30 NA
TGTGCCTGGAGCCTCAGAAATCAGCCCCAGCATTTT CAWSLRNQPQHF TRBJ1-5 NA TRBV30 NA
TGCGCCAGCGACCGGGGGCCGAGCAATCAGCCCCAGCATTTT CASDRGPSNQPQHF TRBJ1-5 NA TRBV23-1 NA
TGCAGCGGGCGGGCGAACACCGGGGAGCTGTTTTTT CSGRANTGELFF TRBJ2-2 NA TRBV29-1 NA
TGCGCCAGCAGTATGTCGGGGGCTTACAATGAGCAGTTCTTC CASSMSGAYNEQFF TRBJ2-1 few TRBV5-1 NA
TGTGCCAGCATGGGGAGGGAGGACCAAGAGACCCAGTACTTC CASMGREDQETQYF TRBJ2-5 few TRBV2 TRBD2